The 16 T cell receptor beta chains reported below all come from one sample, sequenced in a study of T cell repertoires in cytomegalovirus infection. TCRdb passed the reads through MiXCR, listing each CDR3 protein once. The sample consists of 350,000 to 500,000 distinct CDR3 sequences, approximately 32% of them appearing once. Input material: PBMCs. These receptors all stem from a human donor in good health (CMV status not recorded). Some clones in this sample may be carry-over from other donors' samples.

CDR3 bases: TGCGCCAGCAGCCAAGATTGGGGGGGAGGGAACACTGAAGCTTTCTTT. Its translation: CASSQDWGGGNTEAFF. The chain is built from TRBV4-1 and TRBJ1-1; possibly TRBD1 for D (5 bases). V gave up 0 bases and J gave up 1 base, with 12 bases separating them. This CDR3 has 16 amino acids. CDR1 MGHRA and CDR2 YSYEKL come from the germline V gene.

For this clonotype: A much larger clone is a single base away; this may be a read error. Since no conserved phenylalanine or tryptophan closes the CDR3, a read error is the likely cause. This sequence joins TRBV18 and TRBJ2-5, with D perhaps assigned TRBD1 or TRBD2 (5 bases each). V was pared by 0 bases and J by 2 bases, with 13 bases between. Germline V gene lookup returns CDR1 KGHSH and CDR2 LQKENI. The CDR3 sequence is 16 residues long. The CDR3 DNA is TGTGCCAGCTCACCACCCCAGGGCGGGTCACAAGAGACCCAGTACTTA. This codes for CASSPPQGGSQETQYL.

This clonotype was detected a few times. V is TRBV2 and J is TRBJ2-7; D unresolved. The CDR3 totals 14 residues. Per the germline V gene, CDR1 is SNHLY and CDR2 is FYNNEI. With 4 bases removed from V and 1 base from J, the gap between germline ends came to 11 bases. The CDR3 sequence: CASSGKGLSYEQYF. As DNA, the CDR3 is TGTGCCAGCAGTGGGAAAGGCCTTTCCTACGAGCAGTACTTC.

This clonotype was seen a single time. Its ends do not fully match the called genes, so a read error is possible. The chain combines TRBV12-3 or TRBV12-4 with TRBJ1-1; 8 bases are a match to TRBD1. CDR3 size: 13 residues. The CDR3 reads CASSRDRYTEALF. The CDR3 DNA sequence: TGTGCCAGCAGCCGGGACAGGTATACTGAAGCTTTATTT.

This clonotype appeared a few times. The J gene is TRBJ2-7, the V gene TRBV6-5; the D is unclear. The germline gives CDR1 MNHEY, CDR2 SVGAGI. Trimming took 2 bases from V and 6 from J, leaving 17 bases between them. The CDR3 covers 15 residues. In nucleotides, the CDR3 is TGTGCCAGCAGTTACCAAGGGTATCAAACGGTCGAGCAGTACTTC. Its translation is CASSYQGYQTVEQYF.

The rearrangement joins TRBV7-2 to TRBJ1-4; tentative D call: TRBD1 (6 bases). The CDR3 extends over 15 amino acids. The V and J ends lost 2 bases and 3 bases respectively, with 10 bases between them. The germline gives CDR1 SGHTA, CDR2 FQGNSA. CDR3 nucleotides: TGTGCCAGCAGCTTATCGACAGGATCTAATGAAAAACTGTTTTTT. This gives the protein CASSLSTGSNEKLFF. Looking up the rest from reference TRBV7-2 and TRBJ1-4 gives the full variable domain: GAGVSQSPSNKVTEKGKDVELRCDPISGHTALYWYRQSLGQGLEFLIYFQGNSAPDKSGLPSDRFSAERTGGSVSTLTIQRTQQEDSAVYLCASSLSTGSNEKLFFGSGTQLSVL.

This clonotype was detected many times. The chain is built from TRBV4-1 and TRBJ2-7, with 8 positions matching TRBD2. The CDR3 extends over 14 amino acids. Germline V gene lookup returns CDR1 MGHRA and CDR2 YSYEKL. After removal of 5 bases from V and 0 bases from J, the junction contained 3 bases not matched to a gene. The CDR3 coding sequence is TGCGCCAGCAGCGGGCTAGCGGGCTCCTACGAGCAGTACTTC. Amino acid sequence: CASSGLAGSYEQYF.

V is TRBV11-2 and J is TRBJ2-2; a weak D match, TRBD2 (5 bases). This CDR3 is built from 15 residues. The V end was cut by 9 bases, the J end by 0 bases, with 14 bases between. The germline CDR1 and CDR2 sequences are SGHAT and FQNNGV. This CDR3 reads CASLLGASNTGELFF. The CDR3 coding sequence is TGTGCCAGTCTTCTGGGAGCGTCGAACACCGGGGAGCTGTTTTTT.

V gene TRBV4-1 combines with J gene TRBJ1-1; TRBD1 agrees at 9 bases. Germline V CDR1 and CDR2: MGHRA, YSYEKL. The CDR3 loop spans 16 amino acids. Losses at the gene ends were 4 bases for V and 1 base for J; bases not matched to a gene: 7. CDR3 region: CASSLLTGGWNTEAFF. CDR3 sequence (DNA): TGCGCCAGCAGCCTCCTGACAGGGGGTTGGAACACTGAAGCTTTCTTT.

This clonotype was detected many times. The CDR3 DNA reads as TGTGCCAGCAGCTTAGAGGCAGGGGGGTACGCTGAAGCTTTCTTT. Translated, it gives CASSLEAGGYAEAFF. V and J are TRBV7-6 and TRBJ1-1; TRBD1 matches 7 bases. CDR1 SGHVS and CDR2 FNYEAQ come from the germline V gene. This CDR3 is 15 amino acids long. V dropped 1 base and J dropped 6; count of bases not matched to a gene: 8. Full variable domain (outside the CDR3, taken from reference TRBV7-6 and TRBJ1-1): GAGVSQSPRYKVTKRGQDVALRCDPISGHVSLYWYRQALGQGPEFLTYFNYEAQQDKSGLPNDRFSAERPEGSISTLTIQRTEQRDSAMYRCASSLEAGGYAEAFFGQGTRLTVV.

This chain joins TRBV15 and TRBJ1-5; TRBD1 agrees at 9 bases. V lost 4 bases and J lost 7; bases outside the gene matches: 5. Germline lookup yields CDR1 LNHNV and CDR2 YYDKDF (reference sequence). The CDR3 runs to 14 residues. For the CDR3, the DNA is TGTGCCACCAGCAAACAGGGGGCGAGGCAGCCCCAGCATTTT. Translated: CATSKQGARQPQHF.

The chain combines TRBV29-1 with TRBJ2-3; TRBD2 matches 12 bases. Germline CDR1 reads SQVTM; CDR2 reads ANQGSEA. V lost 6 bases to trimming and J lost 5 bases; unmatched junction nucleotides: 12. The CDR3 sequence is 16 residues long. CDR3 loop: CSVEPLAGGLLDTQYF. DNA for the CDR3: TGCAGCGTCGAACCACTAGCGGGGGGCCTACTAGATACGCAGTATTTT.

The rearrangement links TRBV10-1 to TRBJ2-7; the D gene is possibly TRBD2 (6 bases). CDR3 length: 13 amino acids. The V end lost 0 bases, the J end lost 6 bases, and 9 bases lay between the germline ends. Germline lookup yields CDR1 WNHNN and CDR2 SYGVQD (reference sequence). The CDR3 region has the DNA TGCGCCAGCAGTGAGTCCGGGACTCCCGAGCAGTACTTC. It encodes CASSESGTPEQYF.

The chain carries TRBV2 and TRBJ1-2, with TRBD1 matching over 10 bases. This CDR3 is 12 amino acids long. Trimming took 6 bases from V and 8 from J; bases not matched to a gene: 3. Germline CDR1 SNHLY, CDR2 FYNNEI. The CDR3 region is CASSGTGEGYTF. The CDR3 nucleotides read TGTGCCAGCAGCGGGACAGGGGAGGGCTACACCTTC.

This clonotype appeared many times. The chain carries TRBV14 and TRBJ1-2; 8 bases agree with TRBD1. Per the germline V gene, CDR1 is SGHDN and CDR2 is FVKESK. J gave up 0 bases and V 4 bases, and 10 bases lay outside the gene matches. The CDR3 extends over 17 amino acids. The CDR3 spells CASSLRRGRTANYGYTF. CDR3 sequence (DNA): TGTGCCAGCAGCCTCCGCAGGGGGCGAACTGCTAACTATGGCTACACCTTC.

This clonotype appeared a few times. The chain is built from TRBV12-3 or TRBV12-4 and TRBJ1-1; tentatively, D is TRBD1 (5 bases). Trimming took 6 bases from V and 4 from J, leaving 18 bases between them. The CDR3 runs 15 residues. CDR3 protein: CASRPSAGRGTEAFF. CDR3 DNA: TGTGCCAGCAGACCTAGCGCAGGGCGGGGCACTGAAGCTTTCTTT.